This TCR beta chain was identified during a study of T cell repertoires in cytomegalovirus infection. On the study more broadly: Indicated by public TCR beta signatures were CMV infection and matching HLA type.

TCRdb re-analysed the reads in MiXCR, keeping a single row per CDR3 protein. The sample yields about 250,000 distinct CDR3 sequences, around 6.4% seen once. This clonotype was found many times. Its specificity is not known. V lost 7 bases to trimming and J lost 4 bases, with 11 bases between them. The CDR3 runs 11 residues. The germline gives CDR1 SQVTM, CDR2 ANQGSEA. General observations from the study: There were HLA-C-restricted CMV-specific TCR beta clonotypes dominating the ex vivo response. CMV carriers with the relevant HLA were identified by cumulative public TCR beta family frequency.

Sequenced material: PBMCs. This chain connects TRBV29-1 to TRBJ2-7; maybe TRBD1 (6 bases). This receptor was obtained from a human donor in good health (CMV status not recorded). Some clones in this sample may be carry-over from other donors' samples. The CDR3 loop reads CSAGQLYEQYF. As DNA, the CDR3 is TGCAGCGCCGGACAGCTTTACGAGCAGTACTTC.